The sequence of this T cell receptor (beta chain) was determined in a study of blood T cell repertoires in COVID-19. Study details: The United States, Italy and Spain supplied acute and convalescent COVID-19 samples. The cDNA or gDNA used as material had been derived from T cells, B-cell-depleted T cells, or PBMCs.

CDR1 is SGHAT and CDR2 is FQNNGV in the germline V gene. V dropped 4 bases and J dropped 3; count of bases not matched to a gene: 8. This CDR3 has 15 residues. Authors' processing steps: Scientists estimated how many nucleated cells there were by amplifying reference gene primers. Sequenced by immunoSEQ multiplex PCR; TCRdb stores in-frame clones only, minus some. V and J calls plus clone size are reproduced from that table; the DNA served to infer D and trimming. The sample includes about 150,000 clones, less than 90% of them seen just once. The chain combines TRBV11-2 with TRBJ1-1; TRBD1 agrees at 7 bases. The sequencing sample was made of peripheral blood. The TCR sequence derives from a woman aged 70-85 years with acute or convalescent COVID-19. The CDR3 spells CASSYIYRGDTEAFF. CDR3 DNA: TGTGCCAGCAGCTACATCTACAGGGGAGACACTGAAGCTTTCTTT.